These 8 T cell receptor beta chains share one sample of origin, sequenced in a study of T cells in Graves' hyperthyroidism and ophthalmopathy. RNA transcripts provided the source from which TCR beta CDR3 regions were amplified. The HTBI set primed first-round TCR CDR3 RT-PCR. MiXCR was run by TCRdb on the multiplex PCR reads, yielding one entry per CDR3 protein. The sample includes 550,000 to 600,000 distinct CDR3 sequences, 14% of them seen just once. Sequencing used blood. Receptors originate from a woman aged 18-29 years with Graves' ophthalmopathy.

This clonotype was detected many times. V is TRBV12-3 or TRBV12-4 and J is TRBJ2-1, with a tentative D call TRBD2 (6 bases). V was pared by 4 bases and J by 8 bases, with 18 bases between. The CDR3 is 15 amino acids. The CDR3 loop is CASSYPGLSPYEQFF. The CDR3 region has the DNA TGTGCCAGCAGTTACCCGGGACTTAGCCCCTATGAGCAGTTCTTC.

The genes are TRBV4-1 and TRBJ1-2, with 9 bases matching TRBD1. Trimming removed 3 bases from V and 8 bases from J; junction bases left unmatched: 16. This CDR3 region has 17 residues. Germline V gives CDR1 MGHRA, CDR2 YSYEKL. DNA for the CDR3: TGCGCCAGCAGCCAGCCGGGGCAGCGGGACAGGGTAAACGGCTACACCTTC. It translates to CASSQPGQRDRVNGYTF.

Ten or more counts support this clonotype. This rearrangement joins TRBV11-1 to TRBJ2-1; the match to TRBD2 covers 7 bases. Germline CDR1 reads SGHAT; CDR2 reads FQDESV (reference sequence). Trimming removed 2 bases from V and 10 bases from J; junction bases left unmatched: 8. The CDR3 covers 14 residues. CDR3 sequence: CASSLWAGAEEQFF. Written as DNA, the CDR3 is TGTGCCAGCAGCTTATGGGCGGGAGCGGAGGAGCAGTTCTTC.

This clonotype was counted at least ten times. This chain joins TRBV6-5 and TRBJ2-7; 8 bases map to TRBD2. There are 15 residues in the CDR3. Germline values: CDR1 MNHEY, CDR2 SVGAGI. Trimming removed 2 bases from V and 2 bases from J; junction bases left unmatched: 5. The CDR3 DNA reads TGTGCCAGCAGTTACGGGTCGGGAGGGCCCTACGAGCAGTACTTC. This encodes CASSYGSGGPYEQYF.

Only a few counts were recorded for this clonotype. This sequence joins TRBV7-2 and TRBJ1-3; D perhaps matches TRBD1 (5 bases). In germline, CDR1 is SGHTA, CDR2 FQGNSA. This CDR3 spans 15 amino acids. Trimming removed 6 bases from V and 0 bases from J, with 12 bases in between. For the CDR3, the DNA is TGTGCCAGCAGGGGACGGACCTACTCTGGAAACACCATATATTTT. Its translation: CASRGRTYSGNTIYF.

The chain is built from TRBV15 and TRBJ2-4, with 8 bases fitting TRBD2. Per the germline V gene, CDR1 is LNHNV and CDR2 is YYDKDF (reference sequence). Unmatched junction bases numbered 10, after V lost 0 bases and J lost 3 bases. The CDR3 length is 18 residues. As DNA, the CDR3 is TGTGCCACCAGCAGAGATTCACTAGCGGAGGGGGGCAAAAACATTCAGTACTTC. Translating gives CATSRDSLAEGGKNIQYF.

This rearrangement joins TRBV7-2 to TRBJ1-5, with D maybe TRBD1 (5 bases). Trimming removed 5 bases at V and 0 bases at J, with 17 bases between. The V gene's germline CDR1 is SGHTA and CDR2 FQGNSA. The CDR3 sequence is 17 residues long. CDR3 in amino acids: CASSPTQTDYSNQPQHF. For the CDR3, the DNA is TGTGCCAGCAGCCCAACCCAGACAGACTATAGCAATCAGCCCCAGCATTTT.

This clonotype was found many times. The chain couples TRBV28 to TRBJ1-5; D is perhaps TRBD1 (5 bases). Trimming shortened V by 5 bases and J by 6 bases, and 20 bases separated the two germline ends. The CDR3 loop spans 16 amino acids. The V gene's germline CDR1 is MDHEN and CDR2 SYDVKM. The CDR3 nucleotides read TGTGCCAGCAGTCTGAACCGGAGGGGCGCGTCTCAGCCCCAGCATTTT. Translated: CASSLNRRGASQPQHF.